The clone carrying this T cell receptor (beta chain) was observed a handful of times. This record belongs to a study of early T cells in non-severe SARS-CoV-2 infection. Attached unique molecular identifiers marked individual cDNA molecules. MiXCR, applied by TCRdb to the 5' RACE reads, yields one record per CDR3 protein. The sample has 60,000 to 75,000 distinct CDR3 sequences; approximately 12% are singletons. Germline V gene data show CDR1 as KGHSH and CDR2 as LQKENI. Trimming pared 2 bases from V and 5 bases from J, leaving 15 bases between. The CDR3 spans 15 residues. Sequencing was performed on whole blood. The clonotype comes from an adult who was a healthcare worker with PCR-confirmed SARS-CoV-2 infection or an uninfected control (not recorded which). V usage is TRBV18 and J usage is TRBJ1-1, with a weak D call TRBD1 (6 bases). The CDR3 nucleotides read TGTGCCAGCTCACCATCTAATCAGGGGTGGACTGAAGCTTTCTTT. Its translation is CASSPSNQGWTEAFF.